The clone carrying this T cell receptor (beta chain) was seen a few times. The data were produced by immunoSEQ multiplex PCR, yet TCRdb's version contains in-frame clones alone and is incomplete. The data show more than 400,000 clones, around 80% seen once. This specimen belongs to a study of shared clonotypes between healthy human individuals. From germline, CDR1 is ENHRY and CDR2 SYGVKD. This CDR3 is built from 13 residues. V lost 10 bases, J lost 2 bases, and 14 bases lay in between. This clonotype was obtained from a woman aged 40 to 55 in good health. Some clones in this sample may be carry-over from other donors' samples. This chain uses TRBV10-3 with TRBJ1-1; D is unclear. Sequences were obtained from PBMCs. CDR3 protein: CATEMGINTEAFF. As DNA, the CDR3 is TGTGCCACCGAAATGGGCATTAACACTGAAGCTTTCTTT.